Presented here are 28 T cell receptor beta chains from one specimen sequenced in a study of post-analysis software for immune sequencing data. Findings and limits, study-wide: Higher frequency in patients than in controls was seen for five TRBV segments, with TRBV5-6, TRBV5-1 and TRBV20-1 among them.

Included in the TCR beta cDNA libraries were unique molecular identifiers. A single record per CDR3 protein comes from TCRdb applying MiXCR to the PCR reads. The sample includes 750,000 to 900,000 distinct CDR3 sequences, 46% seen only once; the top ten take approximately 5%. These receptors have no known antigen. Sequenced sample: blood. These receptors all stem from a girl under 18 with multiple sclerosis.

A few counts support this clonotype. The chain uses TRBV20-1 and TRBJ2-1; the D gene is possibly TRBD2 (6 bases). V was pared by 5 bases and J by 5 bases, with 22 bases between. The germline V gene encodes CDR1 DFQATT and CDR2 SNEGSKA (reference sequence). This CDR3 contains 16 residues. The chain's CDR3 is CSAYRGAGLSHNEQFF. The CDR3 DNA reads TGCAGTGCTTACCGCGGGGCGGGCTTATCCCACAATGAGCAGTTCTTC.

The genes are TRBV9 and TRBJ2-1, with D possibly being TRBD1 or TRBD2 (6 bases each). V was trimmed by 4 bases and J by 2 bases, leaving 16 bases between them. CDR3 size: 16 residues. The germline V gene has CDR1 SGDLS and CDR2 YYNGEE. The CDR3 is CASSPKAGGPYNEQFF. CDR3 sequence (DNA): TGTGCCAGCAGCCCAAAGGCCGGGGGCCCCTACAATGAGCAGTTCTTC. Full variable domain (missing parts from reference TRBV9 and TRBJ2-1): DSGVTQTPKHLITATGQRVTLRCSPRSGDLSVYWYQQSLDQGLQFLIQYYNGEERAKGNILERFSAQQFPDLHSELNLSSLELGDSALYFCASSPKAGGPYNEQFFGPGTRLTVL.

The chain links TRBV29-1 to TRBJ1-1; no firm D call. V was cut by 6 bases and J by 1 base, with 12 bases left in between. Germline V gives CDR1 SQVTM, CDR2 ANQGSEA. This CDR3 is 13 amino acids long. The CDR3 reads CSVYYGANTEAFF. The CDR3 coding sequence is TGCAGCGTGTACTATGGAGCGAACACTGAAGCTTTCTTT.

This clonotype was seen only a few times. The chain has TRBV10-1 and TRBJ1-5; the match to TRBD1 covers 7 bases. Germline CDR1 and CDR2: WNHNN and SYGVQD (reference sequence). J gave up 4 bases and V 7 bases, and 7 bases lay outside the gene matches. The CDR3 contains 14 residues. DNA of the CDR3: TGCGCCAGCACTCGGGACAGCAAAAATCAGCCCCAGCATTTT. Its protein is CASTRDSKNQPQHF.

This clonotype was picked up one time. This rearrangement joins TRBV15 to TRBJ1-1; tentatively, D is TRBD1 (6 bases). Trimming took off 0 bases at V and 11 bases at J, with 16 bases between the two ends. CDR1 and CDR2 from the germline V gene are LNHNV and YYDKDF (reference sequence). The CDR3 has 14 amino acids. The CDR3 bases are TGTGCCACCAGCAGAGACGGCCCCCTGGGGGGCGCTTTCTTT. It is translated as CATSRDGPLGGAFF.

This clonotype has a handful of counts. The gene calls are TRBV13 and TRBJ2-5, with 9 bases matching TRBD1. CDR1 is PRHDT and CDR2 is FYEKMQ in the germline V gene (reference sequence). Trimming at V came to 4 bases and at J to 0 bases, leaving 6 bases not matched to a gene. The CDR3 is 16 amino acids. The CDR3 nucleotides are TGTGCCAGCAGCTCCGGACAGGGGATGGACCAAGAGACCCAGTACTTC. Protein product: CASSSGQGMDQETQYF.

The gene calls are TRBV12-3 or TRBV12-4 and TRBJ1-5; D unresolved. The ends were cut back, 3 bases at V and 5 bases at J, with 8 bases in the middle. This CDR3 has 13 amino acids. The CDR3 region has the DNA TGTGCCAGCAGTTTGCACGGGGATCAGCCCCAGCATTTT. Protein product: CASSLHGDQPQHF.

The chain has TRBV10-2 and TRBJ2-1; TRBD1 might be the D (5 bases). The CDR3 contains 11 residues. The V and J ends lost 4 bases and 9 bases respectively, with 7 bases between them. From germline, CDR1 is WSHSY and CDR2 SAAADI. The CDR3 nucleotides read TGCGCCAGCAGTGGGGGCAGTGAGCAGTTCTTC. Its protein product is CASSGGSEQFF.

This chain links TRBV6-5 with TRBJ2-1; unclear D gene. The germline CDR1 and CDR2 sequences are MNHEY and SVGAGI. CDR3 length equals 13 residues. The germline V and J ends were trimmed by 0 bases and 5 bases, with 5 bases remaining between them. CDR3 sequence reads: CASSYSAHNEQFF. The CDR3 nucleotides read TGTGCCAGCAGTTACTCGGCCCACAATGAGCAGTTCTTC.

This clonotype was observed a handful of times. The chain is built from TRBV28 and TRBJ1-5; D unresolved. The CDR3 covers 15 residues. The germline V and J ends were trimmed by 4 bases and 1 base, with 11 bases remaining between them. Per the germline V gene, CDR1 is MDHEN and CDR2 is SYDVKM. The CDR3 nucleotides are TGTGCCAGCAGTTACCCCGGCTTAAGCAATCAGCCCCAGCATTTT. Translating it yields CASSYPGLSNQPQHF.

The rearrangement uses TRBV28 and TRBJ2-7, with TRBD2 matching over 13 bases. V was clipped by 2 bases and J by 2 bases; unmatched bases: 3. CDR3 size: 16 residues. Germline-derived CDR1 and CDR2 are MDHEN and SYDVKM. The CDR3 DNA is TGTGCCAGCAGTTTACGACTAGCGGGAGGAACCTACGAGCAGTACTTC. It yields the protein CASSLRLAGGTYEQYF.

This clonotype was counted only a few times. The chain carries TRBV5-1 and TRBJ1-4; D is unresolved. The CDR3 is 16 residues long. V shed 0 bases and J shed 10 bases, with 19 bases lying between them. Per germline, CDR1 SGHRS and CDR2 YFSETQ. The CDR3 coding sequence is TGCGCCAGCAGCTTGGAAGGCGGCACGCTAGACGGAAAACTGTTTTTT. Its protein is CASSLEGGTLDGKLFF.

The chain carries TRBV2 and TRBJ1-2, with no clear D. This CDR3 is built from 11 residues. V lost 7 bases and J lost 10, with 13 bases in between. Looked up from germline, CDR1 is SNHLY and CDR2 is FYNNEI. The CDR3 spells CASITKLDYTF. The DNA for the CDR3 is TGTGCCAGCATAACCAAGCTGGACTACACCTTC.

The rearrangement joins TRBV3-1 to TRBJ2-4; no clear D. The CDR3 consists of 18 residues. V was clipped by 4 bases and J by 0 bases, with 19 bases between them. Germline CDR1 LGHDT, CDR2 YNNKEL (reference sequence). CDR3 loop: CASSPQKLGSGAKNIQYF. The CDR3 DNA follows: TGTGCCAGCAGCCCCCAAAAGTTGGGCTCGGGAGCCAAAAACATTCAGTACTTC. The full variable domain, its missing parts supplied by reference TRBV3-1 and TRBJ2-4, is DTAVSQTPKYLVTQMGNDKSIKCEQNLGHDTMYWYKQDSKKFLKIMFSYNNKELIINETVPNRFSPKSPDKAHLNLHINSLELGDSAVYFCASSPQKLGSGAKNIQYFGAGTRLSVL.

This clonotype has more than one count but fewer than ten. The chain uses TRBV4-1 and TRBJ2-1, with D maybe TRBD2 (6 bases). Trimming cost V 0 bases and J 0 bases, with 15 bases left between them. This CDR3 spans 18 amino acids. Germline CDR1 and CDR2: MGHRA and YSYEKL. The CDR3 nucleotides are TGCGCCAGCAGCCAAGACCATATCGAGCGGGTCTCCTACAATGAGCAGTTCTTC. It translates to CASSQDHIERVSYNEQFF.

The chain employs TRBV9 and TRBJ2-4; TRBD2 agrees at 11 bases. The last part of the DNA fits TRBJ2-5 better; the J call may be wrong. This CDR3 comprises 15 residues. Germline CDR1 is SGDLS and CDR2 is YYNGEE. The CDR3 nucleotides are TGTGCCAGCAGCGAAAGTAGCGGGAGGGAAGAGACCCAGTACTTC. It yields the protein CASSESSGREETQYF.

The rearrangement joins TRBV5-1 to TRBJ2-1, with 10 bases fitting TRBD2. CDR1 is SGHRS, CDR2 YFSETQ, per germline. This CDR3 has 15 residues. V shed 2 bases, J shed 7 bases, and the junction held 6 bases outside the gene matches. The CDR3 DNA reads TGCGCCAGCAGCTTCTACCCTAGCGGGAGTAATGAGCAGTTCTTC. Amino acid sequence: CASSFYPSGSNEQFF.

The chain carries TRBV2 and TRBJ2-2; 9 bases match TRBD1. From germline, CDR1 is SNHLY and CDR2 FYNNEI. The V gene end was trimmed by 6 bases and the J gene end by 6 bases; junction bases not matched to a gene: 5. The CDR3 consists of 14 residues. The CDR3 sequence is CASRDRGASGELFF. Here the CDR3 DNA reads TGTGCCAGCAGGGACAGGGGAGCTTCCGGGGAGCTGTTTTTT. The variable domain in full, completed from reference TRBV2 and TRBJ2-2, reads EPEVTQTPSHQVTQMGQEVILRCVPISNHLYFYWYRQILGQKVEFLVSFYNNEISEKSEIFDDQFSVERPDGSNFTLKIRSTKLEDSAMYFCASRDRGASGELFFGEGSRLTVL.

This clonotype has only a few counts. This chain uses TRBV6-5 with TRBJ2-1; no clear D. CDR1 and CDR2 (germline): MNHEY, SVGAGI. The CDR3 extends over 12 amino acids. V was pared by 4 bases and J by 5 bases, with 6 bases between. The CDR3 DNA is TGTGCCAGCAGTTCCGCGCACAATGAGCAGTTCTTC. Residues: CASSSAHNEQFF.

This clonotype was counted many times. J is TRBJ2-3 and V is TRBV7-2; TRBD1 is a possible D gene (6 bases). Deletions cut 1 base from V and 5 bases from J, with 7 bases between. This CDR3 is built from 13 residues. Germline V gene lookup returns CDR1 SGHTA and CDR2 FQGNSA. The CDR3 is CASSLGRGDTQYF. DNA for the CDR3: TGTGCCAGCAGCTTAGGCAGGGGAGATACGCAGTATTTT. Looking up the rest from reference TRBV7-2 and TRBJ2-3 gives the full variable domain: GAGVSQSPSNKVTEKGKDVELRCDPISGHTALYWYRQSLGQGLEFLIYFQGNSAPDKSGLPSDRFSAERTGGSVSTLTIQRTQQEDSAVYLCASSLGRGDTQYFGPGTRLTVL.

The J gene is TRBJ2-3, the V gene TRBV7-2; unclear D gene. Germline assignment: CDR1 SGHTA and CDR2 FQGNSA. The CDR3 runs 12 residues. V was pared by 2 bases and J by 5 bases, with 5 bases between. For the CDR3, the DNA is TGTGCCAGCAGCTTACCCGTAGATACGCAGTATTTT. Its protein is CASSLPVDTQYF.

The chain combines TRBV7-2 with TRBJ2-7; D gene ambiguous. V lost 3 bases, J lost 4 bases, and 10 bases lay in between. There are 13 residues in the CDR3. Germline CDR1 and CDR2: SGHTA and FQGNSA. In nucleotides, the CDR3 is TGTGCCAGCAGCTTGGCATTGCGGTACGAGCAGTACTTC. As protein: CASSLALRYEQYF. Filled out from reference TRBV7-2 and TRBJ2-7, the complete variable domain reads GAGVSQSPSNKVTEKGKDVELRCDPISGHTALYWYRQSLGQGLEFLIYFQGNSAPDKSGLPSDRFSAERTGGSVSTLTIQRTQQEDSAVYLCASSLALRYEQYFGPGTRLTVT.

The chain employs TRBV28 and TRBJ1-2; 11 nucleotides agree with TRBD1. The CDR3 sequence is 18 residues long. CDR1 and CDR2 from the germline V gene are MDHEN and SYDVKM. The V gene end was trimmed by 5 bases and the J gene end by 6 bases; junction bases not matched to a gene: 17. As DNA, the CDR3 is TGTGCCAGCAGTCCCCGGGCCCTTGGACAGGGGGCGCTGAATGGCTACACCTTC. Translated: CASSPRALGQGALNGYTF.

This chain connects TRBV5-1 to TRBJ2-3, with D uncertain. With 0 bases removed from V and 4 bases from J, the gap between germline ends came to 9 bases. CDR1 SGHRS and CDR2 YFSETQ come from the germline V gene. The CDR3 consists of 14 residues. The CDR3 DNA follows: TGCGCCAGCAGCTTGGAGGTTGTCGCAGATACGCAGTATTTT. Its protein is CASSLEVVADTQYF.

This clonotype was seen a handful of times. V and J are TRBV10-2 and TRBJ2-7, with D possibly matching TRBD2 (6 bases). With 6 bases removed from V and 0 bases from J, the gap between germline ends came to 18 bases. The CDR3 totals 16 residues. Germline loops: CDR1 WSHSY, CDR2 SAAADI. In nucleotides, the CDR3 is TGCGCCAGCAGCCCACTCCTGGCGGGGACCTCCTACGAGCAGTACTTC. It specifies CASSPLLAGTSYEQYF.

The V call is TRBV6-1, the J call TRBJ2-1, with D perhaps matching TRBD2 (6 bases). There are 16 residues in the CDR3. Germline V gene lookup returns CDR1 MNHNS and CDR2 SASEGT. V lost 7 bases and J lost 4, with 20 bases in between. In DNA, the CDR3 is TGTGCCAGCACTAAAGCCGGGGCGGGAACTTACAATGAGCAGTTCTTC. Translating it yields CASTKAGAGTYNEQFF.

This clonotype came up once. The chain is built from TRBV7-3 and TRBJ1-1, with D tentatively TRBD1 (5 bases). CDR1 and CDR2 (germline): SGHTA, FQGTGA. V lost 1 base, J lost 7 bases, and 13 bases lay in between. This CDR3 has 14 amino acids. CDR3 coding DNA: TGTGCCAGCAGCTTAAGGGTGGGGCAAGGTGAAGCTTTCTTT. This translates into CASSLRVGQGEAFF.

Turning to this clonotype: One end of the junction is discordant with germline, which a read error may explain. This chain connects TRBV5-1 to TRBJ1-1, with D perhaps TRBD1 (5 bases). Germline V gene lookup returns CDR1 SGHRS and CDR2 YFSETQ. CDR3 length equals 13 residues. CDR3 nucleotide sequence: TGCGTCAGCAGCCCGTGGGGGGACACTGAAGCTTTCTTT. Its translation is CVSSPWGDTEAFF.